These 3 T cell receptor beta chains were all obtained from the same sample, sequenced in a study of shared clonotypes between healthy human individuals. The table came from immunoSEQ multiplex PCR; TCRdb's copy has only in-frame clones and leaves some out. The data show a few million clones, 90% to 95% seen once. Source material: naive CD4+ T cells sorted from blood. Described subset: CD45RA+ positively selected. These receptors were obtained from a young man in good health.

This sequence joins TRBV27 and TRBJ2-7, with D possibly being TRBD2 (6 bases). Germline-derived CDR1 and CDR2 are MNHEY and SMNVEV (reference sequence). Trimming pared 4 bases from V and 2 bases from J, leaving 12 bases between. The CDR3 spans 14 residues. CDR3 sequence reads: CASSSRDSPYEQYF. Written as DNA, the CDR3 is TGTGCCAGCAGTTCGAGGGACTCTCCCTACGAGCAGTACTTC.

In DNA, the CDR3 is TGTGCCAGCAGTTCTACGCCGGGACGGACGGCCTACGAGCAGTACTTC. Its translation is CASSSTPGRTAYEQYF. The chain has TRBV27 and TRBJ2-7; perhaps D is TRBD1 or TRBD2 (5 bases each). Germline lookup yields CDR1 MNHEY and CDR2 SMNVEV (reference sequence). The ends were cut back, 4 bases at V and 2 bases at J, with 18 bases in the middle. The CDR3 runs 16 residues.

The DNA of the CDR3 is TGTGCCAGCGGACTGTCTAATTCACCCCTCCACTTT. Amino acids: CASGLSNSPLHF. The chain recombines TRBV2 with TRBJ1-6; no clear D. Germline V gene data show CDR1 as SNHLY and CDR2 as FYNNEI. V shed 8 bases and J shed 6 bases, with 8 bases lying between them. This CDR3 spans 12 amino acids.